The 25 T cell receptor beta chains below come from one sample, sequenced in a study of early T cells in non-severe SARS-CoV-2 infection. TCRdb processed the 5' RACE reads anew with MiXCR; each CDR3 protein has one entry. This repertoire shows under 140,000 distinct CDR3 sequences, over 10% found once; its top ten account for approximately 4%. The sample consisted of whole blood, taken at baseline. The receptors shown here come from an adult who was a healthcare worker with PCR-confirmed SARS-CoV-2 infection or an uninfected control (not recorded which).

The V call is TRBV28, the J call TRBJ1-4, with 10 positions matching TRBD1. CDR1 and CDR2 (germline): MDHEN, SYDVKM. The J segment lost 5 bases and the V segment lost 5 bases, leaving 5 bases of the junction unmatched. CDR3 length: 15 residues. The CDR3 spells CASSLGQGENEKLFF. For the CDR3, the DNA is TGTGCCAGCAGTCTAGGACAGGGGGAGAATGAAAAACTGTTTTTT.

The CDR3 DNA reads as TGCAGCGTTGCGGGTAACTCCTACGAGCAGTACTTC. Its protein product is CSVAGNSYEQYF. The V gene is TRBV29-1, the J gene TRBJ2-7; D is unresolved. Germline CDR1 and CDR2: SQVTM and ANQGSEA. The CDR3 contains 12 residues. Trimming cost V 4 bases and J 0 bases, with 7 bases left between them.

This rearrangement joins TRBV7-8 to TRBJ2-1; TRBD2 matches 14 bases. V gave up 3 bases and J gave up 7 bases; unmatched junction bases: 8. This CDR3 has 17 residues. CDR1 and CDR2 from the germline V gene are SGHVS and FQNEAQ. The CDR3 spells CASSFSVTSGGVNEQFF. The CDR3 coding sequence is TGTGCCAGCAGCTTTAGTGTGACTAGCGGGGGGGTTAATGAGCAGTTCTTC.

The chain combines TRBV20-1 with TRBJ2-1; TRBD2 might be the D (6 bases). Germline V gene lookup returns CDR1 DFQATT and CDR2 SNEGSKA (reference sequence). V lost 8 bases and J 5 bases, leaving 16 bases between the germline ends. The CDR3 is 13 amino acids. The CDR3 DNA reads TGCAGTCCCCGGCTAGCGAGAAACAATGAGCAGTTCTTC. It is translated as CSPRLARNNEQFF.

This clonotype showed up many times. The gene calls are TRBV12-5 and TRBJ1-1; 8 bases map to TRBD1. There are 13 residues in the CDR3. Per the germline V gene, CDR1 is LGHNT and CDR2 is FRNRAP. The V and J ends lost 5 bases and 6 bases, in that order; junction bases with no gene match: 5. CDR3 in DNA: TGTGCTAGTGGTCGAGGACAGGGCCCTGAAGCTTTCTTT. Translating gives CASGRGQGPEAFF.

This clonotype was counted only a few times. This chain uses TRBV11-1 with TRBJ2-3; a possible D gene is TRBD2 (5 bases). V was cut by 3 bases and J by 0 bases, with 10 bases left in between. The CDR3 spans 15 residues. CDR1 and CDR2 from the germline V gene are SGHAT and FQDESV (reference sequence). The CDR3 protein is CASSFRTYSTDTQYF. For the CDR3, the DNA is TGTGCCAGCAGCTTTCGGACTTATAGCACAGATACGCAGTATTTT. The full variable domain, completed using reference TRBV11-1 and TRBJ2-3, is EAEVAQSPRYKITEKSQAVAFWCDPISGHATLYWYRQILGQGPELLVQFQDESVVDDSQLPKDRFSAERLKGVDSTLKIQPAELGDSAMYLCASSFRTYSTDTQYFGPGTRLTVL.

The table lists this clonotype with many counts. The chain combines TRBV7-9 with TRBJ1-2, with TRBD1 matching over 7 bases. CDR3 length: 14 amino acids. Germline V gene lookup returns CDR1 SEHNR and CDR2 FQNEAQ (reference sequence). Trimming at V came to 3 bases and at J to 6 bases, leaving 7 bases not matched to a gene. CDR3 sequence (DNA): TGTGCCAGCAGCTTTCAGGGGGAAGGTGATGGCTACACCTTC. Protein product: CASSFQGEGDGYTF.

This clonotype was seen many times. This sequence joins TRBV29-1 and TRBJ1-2; a weak D match, TRBD1 (5 bases). The CDR3 totals 12 residues. Germline CDR1 SQVTM, CDR2 ANQGSEA. V lost 3 bases to trimming and J lost 4 bases, with 9 bases between them. The CDR3, as DNA: TGCAGCGTTGAGCGGGGGGTCTATGGCTACACCTTC. Translating gives CSVERGVYGYTF.

This clonotype has at least ten counts. The J gene is TRBJ1-4, the V gene TRBV2; the D is unclear. The CDR3 is 17 amino acids. V was cut by 2 bases and J by 0 bases, with 13 bases left in between. Germline V CDR1 and CDR2: SNHLY, FYNNEI. The CDR3 reads CASSEYSLQATNEKLFF. The DNA for the CDR3 is TGTGCCAGCAGTGAATACAGTCTACAAGCAACTAATGAAAAACTGTTTTTT.

This clonotype has ten or more counts. The V gene is TRBV20-1, the J gene TRBJ1-5; D perhaps matches TRBD1 (6 bases). The V gene lost 6 bases and the J gene lost 6 bases, with 18 bases spanning the gap. The CDR3 totals 14 residues. Looked up from germline, CDR1 is DFQATT and CDR2 is SNEGSKA (reference sequence). The DNA of the CDR3 is TGCAGTGCCCGAAACAGGGTCGGTAGTCAGCCCCAGCATTTT. Translation: CSARNRVGSQPQHF.

This clonotype was detected only a few times. The gene calls are TRBV29-1 and TRBJ2-7; 8 positions agree with TRBD1. The trim removed 4 bases at V and 3 bases at J, leaving 5 bases unmatched. CDR3 length equals 13 residues. The germline CDR1 and CDR2 sequences are SQVTM and ANQGSEA. The CDR3 here is CSVAGTGLYEQYF. The CDR3 DNA sequence: TGCAGCGTTGCCGGGACAGGCCTCTACGAGCAGTACTTC.

This clonotype was seen a few times. This chain connects TRBV9 to TRBJ2-3; 13 nucleotides align to TRBD2. The germline V gene encodes CDR1 SGDLS and CDR2 YYNGEE. The CDR3 has 17 amino acids. V shed 4 bases, J shed 6 bases, and the junction held 11 bases outside the gene matches. The CDR3 here is CASSQGILAGGLDTQYF. In DNA, the CDR3 is TGTGCCAGCAGCCAAGGGATACTAGCGGGAGGGCTGGATACGCAGTATTTT.

This clonotype was counted at least ten times. The rearrangement uses TRBV15 and TRBJ2-4; D may be TRBD2 (6 bases). The length of the CDR3 is 15 residues. The germline V gene encodes CDR1 LNHNV and CDR2 YYDKDF (reference sequence). Trimming shortened V by 5 bases and J by 2 bases, and 13 bases separated the two germline ends. In nucleotides, the CDR3 is TGTGCCACCAGCGGGCCCGGGAGCTCCAAAAACATTCAGTACTTC. The encoded protein is CATSGPGSSKNIQYF.

This clonotype was observed a handful of times. This chain links TRBV4-1 with TRBJ2-1; TRBD1 might be the D (6 bases). The CDR3 runs 15 residues. Germline CDR1 MGHRA, CDR2 YSYEKL. V lost 1 base, J lost 7 bases, and 14 bases lay in between. The CDR3 loop reads CASSQGPGAVNEQFF. The DNA of the CDR3 is TGCGCCAGCAGCCAAGGGCCAGGGGCCGTGAATGAGCAGTTCTTC.

This clonotype was detected many times. V gene TRBV5-1 combines with J gene TRBJ2-1, with D possibly matching TRBD2 (7 bases). Deletions cut 0 bases from V and 1 base from J, with 8 bases between. Germline lookup yields CDR1 SGHRS and CDR2 YFSETQ. This CDR3 region has 15 residues. The CDR3: CASSLEGGSYNEQFF. The CDR3 coding sequence is TGCGCCAGCAGCTTGGAGGGGGGGTCCTACAATGAGCAGTTCTTC.

There are a few counts of this clonotype. The CDR3 bases are TGCGCCAGCAGCCAAGACCCACCCGTATCCGTAAATCAGCCCCAGCATTTT. This codes for CASSQDPPVSVNQPQHF. The chain links TRBV4-1 to TRBJ1-5; D is unclear. The ends were cut back, 0 bases at V and 4 bases at J, with 16 bases in the middle. Germline loops: CDR1 MGHRA, CDR2 YSYEKL. The CDR3 is 17 residues long.

The table lists this clonotype with a few counts. V is TRBV7-9 and J is TRBJ1-1; no clear D gene. Germline loops: CDR1 SEHNR, CDR2 FQNEAQ (reference sequence). The V and J ends lost 5 bases and 4 bases respectively, with 11 bases between them. The CDR3 has 13 amino acids. As DNA, the CDR3 is TGTGCCAGCAGCGCAGACGGATCCACTGAAGCTTTCTTT. Protein product: CASSADGSTEAFF.

The chain joins TRBV28 to TRBJ1-1; 7 nucleotides agree with TRBD1. CDR1 is MDHEN and CDR2 is SYDVKM in the germline V gene. V was pared by 7 bases and J by 7 bases, with 6 bases of the junction left unmatched. This CDR3 is built from 12 residues. CDR3 in DNA: TGTGCCAGCATCGCCGGGACAGTTGAAGCTTTCTTT. Its protein product is CASIAGTVEAFF.

This chain uses TRBV6-2 or TRBV6-3 with TRBJ2-5, with TRBD1 matching over 7 bases. Trimming took 6 bases from V and 10 from J; bases not matched to a gene: 17. From germline, CDR1 is MNHEY and CDR2 SVGEGT. This CDR3 has 15 residues. Here the CDR3 DNA reads TGTGCCAGCAGCCTACAGGGGTGGGGCAAGAGAGGCCAGTACTTC. Translating it yields CASSLQGWGKRGQYF.

This clonotype appeared a few times. V gene TRBV5-6 combines with J gene TRBJ2-6, with 7 positions matching TRBD1. Germline V CDR1 and CDR2: SGHDT, YYEEEE. V lost 4 bases and J lost 6; bases outside the gene matches: 13. The CDR3 totals 17 residues. The DNA for the CDR3 is TGTGCCAGCAGCCGGCCATTGACAGGGCCCCTGGCCAACGTCCTGACTTTC. Protein: CASSRPLTGPLANVLTF.

This clonotype was detected many times. The chain has TRBV11-2 and TRBJ2-3, with TRBD2 matching 13 bases. With V trimmed by 8 bases and J by 0 bases, 8 bases remained unmatched. Germline V gene lookup returns CDR1 SGHAT and CDR2 FQNNGV. The CDR3 totals 17 residues. The CDR3 DNA sequence: TGTGCCAGCGCCGGACTAGCGGGAGTAGGTAGCACAGATACGCAGTATTTT. This gives the protein CASAGLAGVGSTDTQYF. Filled out from reference TRBV11-2 and TRBJ2-3, the complete variable domain reads EAGVAQSPRYKIIEKRQSVAFWCNPISGHATLYWYQQILGQGPKLLIQFQNNGVVDDSQLPKDRFSAERLKGVDSTLKIQPAKLEDSAVYLCASAGLAGVGSTDTQYFGPGTRLTVL.

This clonotype occurred many times. The chain carries TRBV9 and TRBJ2-7, with 8 bases identical to TRBD2. Germline assignment: CDR1 SGDLS and CDR2 YYNGEE. V shed 3 bases, J shed 1 base, and the junction held 6 bases outside the gene matches. This CDR3 is 15 amino acids long. The CDR3 region has the DNA TGTGCCAGCAGCGCGGGGGGGACAAGGTCCTACGAGCAGTACTTC. It codes for CASSAGGTRSYEQYF.

The V gene is TRBV6-4, the J gene TRBJ2-1; 7 bases agree with TRBD1. CDR1 is MRHNA, CDR2 SNTAGT, per germline. The V segment lost 5 bases and the J segment 5 bases; nucleotides outside the gene matches: 9. There are 15 residues in the CDR3. In DNA, the CDR3 is TGTGCCAGCAGTCCATTACAGGGGTACGACAATGAGCAGTTCTTC. This translates into CASSPLQGYDNEQFF.

The rearrangement joins TRBV6-6 to TRBJ2-7; TRBD1 or TRBD2 may be the D gene (5 bases each). V was cut by 2 bases and J by 3 bases, with 11 bases left in between. The CDR3 runs to 14 residues. Per germline, CDR1 MNHNY and CDR2 SVGAGI (reference sequence). CDR3 bases: TGTGCCAGCAGTTACGGGACGTTAAACTACGAGCAGTACTTC. This sequence encodes CASSYGTLNYEQYF.

This clonotype has at least ten counts. The rearrangement uses TRBV18 and TRBJ1-2, with TRBD1 matching 9 bases. The CDR3 is 14 residues long. V shed 6 bases, J shed 3 bases, and the junction held 5 bases outside the gene matches. Germline V lookup: CDR1 KGHSH, CDR2 LQKENI. CDR3 in DNA: TGTGCCAGCTCTGCCGGGACAGGGCACTATGGCTACACCTTC. Protein sequence: CASSAGTGHYGYTF.